The TCR beta chain under discussion was sequenced for a study of T-cell memory formation after mild COVID-19. Study as a whole: Clusters were largely donor specific.

The CDR3 consists of 13 residues. Trimming cost V 2 bases and J 3 bases, with 9 bases left between them. Germline CDR1 SGHRS, CDR2 YFSETQ. Via MiXCR, TCRdb re-called the 5' RACE reads, giving one row per CDR3 protein. The profile covers 110,000 to 150,000 distinct CDR3 sequences, with roughly 13% appearing a single time and around 30% taken by the ten largest. Sample: PBMCs or a T cell subset sorted from them (not recorded which). The receptor comes from an adult woman who had mild COVID-19 (a few samples of this study predate the infection). Cell type and time point are not known. The chain is built from TRBV5-1 and TRBJ2-7; D perhaps matches TRBD1 (5 bases). This CDR3 reads CASSLTGDYEQYF. The DNA of the CDR3 is TGCGCCAGCAGCTTAACAGGAGACTACGAGCAGTACTTC.